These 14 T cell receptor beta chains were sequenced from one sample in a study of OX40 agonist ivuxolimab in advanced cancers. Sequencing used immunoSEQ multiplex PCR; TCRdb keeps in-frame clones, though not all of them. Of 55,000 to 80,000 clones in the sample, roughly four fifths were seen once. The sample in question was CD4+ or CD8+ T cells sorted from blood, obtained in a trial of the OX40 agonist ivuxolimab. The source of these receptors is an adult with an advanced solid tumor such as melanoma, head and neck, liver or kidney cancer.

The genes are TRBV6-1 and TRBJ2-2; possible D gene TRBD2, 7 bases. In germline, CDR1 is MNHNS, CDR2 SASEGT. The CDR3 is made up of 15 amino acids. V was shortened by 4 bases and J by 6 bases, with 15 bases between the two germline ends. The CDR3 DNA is TGTGCCAGCAGTGTGGAGGGGGGGGCGGCCGGGGAGCTGTTTTTT. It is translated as CASSVEGGAAGELFF.

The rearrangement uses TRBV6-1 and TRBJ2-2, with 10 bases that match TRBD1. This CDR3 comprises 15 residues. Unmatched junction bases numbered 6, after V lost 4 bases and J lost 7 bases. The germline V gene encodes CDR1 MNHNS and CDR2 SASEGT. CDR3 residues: CASSGDRGRSGELFF. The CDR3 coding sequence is TGTGCCAGCAGTGGCGACAGGGGGCGCAGCGGGGAGCTGTTTTTT.

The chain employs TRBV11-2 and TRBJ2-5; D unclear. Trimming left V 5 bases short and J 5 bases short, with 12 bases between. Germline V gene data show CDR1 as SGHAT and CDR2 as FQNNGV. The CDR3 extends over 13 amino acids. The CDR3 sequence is CASSLRRRETQYF. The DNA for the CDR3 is TGTGCCAGCAGCCTCCGCCGGCGGGAGACCCAGTACTTC.

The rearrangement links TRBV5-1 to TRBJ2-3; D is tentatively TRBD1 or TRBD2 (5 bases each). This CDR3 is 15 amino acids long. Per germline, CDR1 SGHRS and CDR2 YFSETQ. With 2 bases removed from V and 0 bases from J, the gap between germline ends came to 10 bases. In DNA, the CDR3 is TGCGCCAGCAGCTTCGGGACCTTGAGCACAGATACGCAGTATTTT. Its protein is CASSFGTLSTDTQYF.

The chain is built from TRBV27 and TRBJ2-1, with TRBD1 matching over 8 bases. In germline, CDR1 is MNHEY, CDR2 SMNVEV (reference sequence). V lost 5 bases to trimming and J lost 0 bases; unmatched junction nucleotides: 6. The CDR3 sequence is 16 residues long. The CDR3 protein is CASSAQGASSYNEQFF. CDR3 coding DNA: TGTGCCAGCAGTGCTCAGGGGGCTAGCTCCTACAATGAGCAGTTCTTC.

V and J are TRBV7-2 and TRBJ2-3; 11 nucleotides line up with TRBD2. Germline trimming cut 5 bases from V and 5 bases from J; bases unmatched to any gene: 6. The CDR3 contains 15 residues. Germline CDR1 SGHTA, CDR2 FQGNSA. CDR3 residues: CASSVSGGAGDTQYF. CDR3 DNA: TGTGCCAGCAGCGTTAGCGGGGGGGCGGGAGATACGCAGTATTTT.

Written as DNA, the CDR3 is TGTGCCAGCAGTTACGCACAGCAGTCCTACGAGCAGTACTTC. Protein sequence: CASSYAQQSYEQYF. This chain connects TRBV6-6 to TRBJ2-7; D remains unclear. Germline CDR1 and CDR2: MNHNY and SVGAGI (reference sequence). This CDR3 has 14 residues. V lost 2 bases, J lost 1 base, and 9 bases lay in between.

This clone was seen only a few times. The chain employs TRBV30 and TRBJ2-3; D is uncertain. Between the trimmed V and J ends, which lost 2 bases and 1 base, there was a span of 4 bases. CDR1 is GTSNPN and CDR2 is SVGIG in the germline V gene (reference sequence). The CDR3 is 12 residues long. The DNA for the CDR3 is TGTGCCTGGAGTAAGCGCACAGATACGCAGTATTTT. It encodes CAWSKRTDTQYF.

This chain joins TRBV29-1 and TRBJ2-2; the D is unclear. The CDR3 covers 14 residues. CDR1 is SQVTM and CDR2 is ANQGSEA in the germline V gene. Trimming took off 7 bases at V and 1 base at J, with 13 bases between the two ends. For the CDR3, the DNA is TGCAGCGCCGAACGGGTGAGGAACACCGGGGAGCTGTTTTTT. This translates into CSAERVRNTGELFF.

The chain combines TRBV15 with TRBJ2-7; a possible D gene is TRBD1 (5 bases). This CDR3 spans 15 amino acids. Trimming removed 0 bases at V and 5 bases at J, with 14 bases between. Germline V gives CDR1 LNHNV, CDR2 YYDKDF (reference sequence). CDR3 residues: CATSREVAGFNEQYF. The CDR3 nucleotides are TGTGCCACCAGCAGAGAGGTGGCAGGGTTCAACGAGCAGTACTTC. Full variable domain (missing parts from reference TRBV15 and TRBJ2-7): DAMVIQNPRYQVTQFGKPVTLSCSQTLNHNVMYWYQQKSSQAPKLLFHYYDKDFNNEADTPDNFQSRRPNTSFCFLDIRSPGLGDTAMYLCATSREVAGFNEQYFGPGTRLTVT.

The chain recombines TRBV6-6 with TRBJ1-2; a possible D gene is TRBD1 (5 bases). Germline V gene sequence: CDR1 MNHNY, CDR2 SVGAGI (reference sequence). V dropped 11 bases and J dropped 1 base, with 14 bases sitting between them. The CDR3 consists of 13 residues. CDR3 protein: CAARPDINYGYTF. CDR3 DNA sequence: TGTGCCGCCAGACCGGACATTAACTATGGCTACACCTTC.

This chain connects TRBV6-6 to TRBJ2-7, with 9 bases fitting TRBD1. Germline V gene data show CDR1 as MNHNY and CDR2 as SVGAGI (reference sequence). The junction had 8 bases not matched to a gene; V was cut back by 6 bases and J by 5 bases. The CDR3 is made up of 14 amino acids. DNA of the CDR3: TGTGCCAGCAGCAAAGGGGACAGGGCTCACGAGCAGTACTTC. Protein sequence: CASSKGDRAHEQYF.

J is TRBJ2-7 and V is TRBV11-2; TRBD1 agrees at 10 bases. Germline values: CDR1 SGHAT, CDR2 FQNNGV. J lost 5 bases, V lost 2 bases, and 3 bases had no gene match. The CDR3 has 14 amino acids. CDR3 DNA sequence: TGTGCCAGCAGCTTAAGGACAGGGGGAAACGAGCAGTACTTC. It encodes CASSLRTGGNEQYF.

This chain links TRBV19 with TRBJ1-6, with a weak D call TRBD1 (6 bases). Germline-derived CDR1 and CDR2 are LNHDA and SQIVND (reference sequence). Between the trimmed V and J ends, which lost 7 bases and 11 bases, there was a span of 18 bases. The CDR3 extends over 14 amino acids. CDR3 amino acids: CASTPDRFLPPLHF. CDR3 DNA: TGTGCCAGTACCCCCGACAGGTTTCTTCCACCCCTCCACTTT.